The 8 T cell receptor beta chains given below trace back to one sample, sequenced in a study of shared clonotypes between healthy human individuals. Naive CD8 populations comprised CD45RO-negative cells positively selected for CCR7, excluding terminally differentiated effector memory CD45RA+ cells. TCRdb's table, derived via immunoSEQ multiplex PCR, lists solely in-frame clones and lacks some. The sample has about 2.1 million clones; about 92% are singletons. Sequencing used naive CD8+ T cells from PBMCs. These receptors all stem from a man younger than 35 in good health. Some clones in this sample may be carry-over from other donors' samples.

Turning to this clone: With a much larger clone just one base away, this may be a read error. Other nucleotide sequences from this sample produce the same CDR3. The rearrangement links TRBV11-2 to TRBJ2-7, with D unresolved. From germline, CDR1 is SGHAT and CDR2 FQNNGV. The CDR3 contains 11 residues. The V gene lost 6 bases and the J gene lost 0 bases, with 3 bases spanning the gap. The CDR3 sequence is CASSSSYEQYF. The CDR3 coding sequence is TGTGCCAGCAGTTCCTCCTACGAGCAGTACTTC. Together with reference TRBV11-2 and TRBJ2-7, the CDR3 gives the full variable domain: EAGVAQSPRYKIIEKRQSVAFWCNPISGHATLYWYQQILGQGPKLLIQFQNNGVVDDSQLPKDRFSAERLKGVDSTLKIQPAKLEDSAVYLCASSSSYEQYFGPGTRLTVT.

This clone has a single count. The rearrangement uses TRBV30 and TRBJ2-3, with a tentative D call TRBD2 (5 bases). The germline V gene encodes CDR1 GTSNPN and CDR2 SVGIG (reference sequence). V shed 4 bases and J shed 0 bases, with 11 bases lying between them. CDR3 length: 14 residues. CDR3 nucleotides: TGTGCCTGGATAGCGACCCTTAGCACAGATACGCAGTATTTT. It translates to CAWIATLSTDTQYF.

The J gene is TRBJ2-7, the V gene TRBV29-1, with TRBD1 matching 8 bases. The junction had 3 bases not matched to a gene; V was cut back by 5 bases and J by 6 bases. The germline CDR1 and CDR2 sequences are SQVTM and ANQGSEA. CDR3 length: 11 amino acids. CDR3 in amino acids: CSVTTGGEQYF. As DNA, the CDR3 is TGCAGCGTTACCACAGGGGGCGAGCAGTACTTC.

The V gene is TRBV7-6, the J gene TRBJ1-3; no clear D gene. Germline V lookup: CDR1 SGHVS, CDR2 FNYEAQ. V lost 1 base and J 0 bases, leaving 13 bases between the germline ends. The CDR3 is 17 amino acids. For the CDR3, the DNA is TGTGCCAGCAGCTTAGGACCTGGACGGACCTCTGGAAACACCATATATTTT. Protein product: CASSLGPGRTSGNTIYF.

CDR3 sequence: CSVEEPGQQYEQYF. The CDR3 DNA sequence: TGCAGCGTTGAAGAGCCGGGACAGCAGTACGAGCAGTACTTC. This chain uses TRBV29-1 with TRBJ2-7, with 7 bases aligning to TRBD1. CDR1 and CDR2 from the germline V gene are SQVTM and ANQGSEA. The trim removed 0 bases at V and 4 bases at J, leaving 6 bases unmatched. The CDR3 loop spans 14 amino acids.

This clone was observed a single time. The V call is TRBV28, the J call TRBJ2-1; D possibly uses TRBD1 or TRBD2 (5 bases each). CDR1 is MDHEN, CDR2 SYDVKM, per germline. The CDR3 length is 16 residues. With 6 bases removed from V and 0 bases from J, the gap between germline ends came to 15 bases. CDR3 sequence (DNA): TGTGCCAGCAGCCGCCCCTGGGGGAGCTCCTACAATGAGCAGTTCTTC. Translation: CASSRPWGSSYNEQFF.

The chain combines TRBV6-4 with TRBJ1-1; D not resolved. Germline assignment: CDR1 MRHNA and CDR2 SNTAGT. V lost 1 base to trimming and J lost 4 bases, with 7 bases between them. The CDR3 contains 13 residues. CDR3 coding DNA: TGTGCCAGCAGTGACTTTTGGGGCACTGAAGCTTTCTTT. It specifies CASSDFWGTEAFF.

The sample holds a few counts of this clone. V usage is TRBV7-9 and J usage is TRBJ2-3; a possible D gene is TRBD1 (7 bases). Germline V gene sequence: CDR1 SEHNR, CDR2 FQNEAQ (reference sequence). The CDR3 consists of 16 residues. Trimming took 4 bases from V and 3 from J, leaving 17 bases between them. CDR3 in DNA: TGTGCCAGCAGCTGGCTCCCGCGGGACAGTACAGATACGCAGTATTTT. This encodes CASSWLPRDSTDTQYF.